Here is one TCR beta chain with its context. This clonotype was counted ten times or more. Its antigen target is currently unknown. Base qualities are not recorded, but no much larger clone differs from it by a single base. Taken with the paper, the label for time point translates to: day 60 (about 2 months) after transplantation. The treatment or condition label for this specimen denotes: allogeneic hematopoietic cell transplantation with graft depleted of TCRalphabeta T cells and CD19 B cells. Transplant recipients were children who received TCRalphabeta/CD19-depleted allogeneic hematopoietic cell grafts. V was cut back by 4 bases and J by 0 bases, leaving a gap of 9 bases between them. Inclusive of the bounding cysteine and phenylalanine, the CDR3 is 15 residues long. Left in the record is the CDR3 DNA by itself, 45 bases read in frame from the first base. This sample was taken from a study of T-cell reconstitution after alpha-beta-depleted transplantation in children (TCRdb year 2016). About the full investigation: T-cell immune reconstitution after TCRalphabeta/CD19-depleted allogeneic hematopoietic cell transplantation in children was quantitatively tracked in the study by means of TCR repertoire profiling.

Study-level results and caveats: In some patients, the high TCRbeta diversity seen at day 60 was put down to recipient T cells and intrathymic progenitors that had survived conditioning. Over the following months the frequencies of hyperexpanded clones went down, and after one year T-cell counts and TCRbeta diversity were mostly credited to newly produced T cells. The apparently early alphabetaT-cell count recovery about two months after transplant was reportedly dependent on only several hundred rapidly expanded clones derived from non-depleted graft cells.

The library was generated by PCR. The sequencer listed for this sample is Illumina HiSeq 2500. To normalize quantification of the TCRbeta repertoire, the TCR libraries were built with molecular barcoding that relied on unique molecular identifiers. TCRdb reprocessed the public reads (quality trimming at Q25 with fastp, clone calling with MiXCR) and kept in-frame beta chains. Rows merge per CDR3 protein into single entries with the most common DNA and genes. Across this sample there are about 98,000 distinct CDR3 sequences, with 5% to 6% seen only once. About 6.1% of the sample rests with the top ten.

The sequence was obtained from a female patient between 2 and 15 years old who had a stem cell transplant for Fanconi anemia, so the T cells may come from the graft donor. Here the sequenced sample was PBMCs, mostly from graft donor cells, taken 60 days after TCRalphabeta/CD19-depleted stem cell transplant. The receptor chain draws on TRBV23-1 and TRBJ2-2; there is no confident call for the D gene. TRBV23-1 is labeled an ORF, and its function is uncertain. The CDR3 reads CASSRNGANTGELFF. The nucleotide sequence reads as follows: TGCGCCAGCAGTCGGAACGGCGCGAACACCGGGGAGCTGTTTTTT.